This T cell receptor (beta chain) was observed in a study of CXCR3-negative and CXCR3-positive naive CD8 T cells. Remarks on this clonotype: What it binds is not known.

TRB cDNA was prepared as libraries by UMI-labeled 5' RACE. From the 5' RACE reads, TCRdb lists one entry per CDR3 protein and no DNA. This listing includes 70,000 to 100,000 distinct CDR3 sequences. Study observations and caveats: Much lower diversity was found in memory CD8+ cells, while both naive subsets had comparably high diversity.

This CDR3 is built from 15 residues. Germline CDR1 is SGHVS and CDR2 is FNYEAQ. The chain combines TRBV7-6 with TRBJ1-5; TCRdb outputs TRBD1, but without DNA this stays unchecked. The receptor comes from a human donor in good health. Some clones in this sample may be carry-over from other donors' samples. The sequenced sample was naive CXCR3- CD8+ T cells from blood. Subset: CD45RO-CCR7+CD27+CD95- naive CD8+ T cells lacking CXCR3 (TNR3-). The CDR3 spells CASSLEGGTHQPQHF.